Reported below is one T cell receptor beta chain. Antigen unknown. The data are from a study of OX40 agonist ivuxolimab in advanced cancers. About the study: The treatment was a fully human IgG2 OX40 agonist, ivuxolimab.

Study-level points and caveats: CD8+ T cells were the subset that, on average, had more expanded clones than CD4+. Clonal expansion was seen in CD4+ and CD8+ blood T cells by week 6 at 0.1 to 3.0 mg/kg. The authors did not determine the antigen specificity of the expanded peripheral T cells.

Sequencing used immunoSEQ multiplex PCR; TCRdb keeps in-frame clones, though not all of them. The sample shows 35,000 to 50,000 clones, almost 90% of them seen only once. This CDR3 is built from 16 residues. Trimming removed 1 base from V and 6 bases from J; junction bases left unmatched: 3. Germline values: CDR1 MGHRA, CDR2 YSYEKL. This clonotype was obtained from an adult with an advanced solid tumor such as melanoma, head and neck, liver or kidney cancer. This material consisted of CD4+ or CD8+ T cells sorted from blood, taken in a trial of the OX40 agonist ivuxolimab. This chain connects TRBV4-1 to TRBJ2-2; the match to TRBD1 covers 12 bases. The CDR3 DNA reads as TGCGCCAGCAGCCAAGGGGACAGGGGGCACCCCGGGGAGCTGTTTTTT. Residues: CASSQGDRGHPGELFF.